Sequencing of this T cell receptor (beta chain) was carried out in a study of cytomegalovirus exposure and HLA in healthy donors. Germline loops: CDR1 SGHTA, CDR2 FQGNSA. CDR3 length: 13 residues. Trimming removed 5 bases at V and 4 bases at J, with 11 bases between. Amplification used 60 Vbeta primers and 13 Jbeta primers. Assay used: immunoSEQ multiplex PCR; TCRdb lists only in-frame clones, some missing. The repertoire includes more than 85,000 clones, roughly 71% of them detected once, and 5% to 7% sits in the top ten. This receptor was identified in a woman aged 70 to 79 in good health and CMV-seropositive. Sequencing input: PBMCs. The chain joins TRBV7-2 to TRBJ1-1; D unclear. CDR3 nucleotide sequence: TGTGCCAGCAGCCTGGCGGCTCTCACTGAAGCTTTCTTT. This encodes CASSLAALTEAFF.